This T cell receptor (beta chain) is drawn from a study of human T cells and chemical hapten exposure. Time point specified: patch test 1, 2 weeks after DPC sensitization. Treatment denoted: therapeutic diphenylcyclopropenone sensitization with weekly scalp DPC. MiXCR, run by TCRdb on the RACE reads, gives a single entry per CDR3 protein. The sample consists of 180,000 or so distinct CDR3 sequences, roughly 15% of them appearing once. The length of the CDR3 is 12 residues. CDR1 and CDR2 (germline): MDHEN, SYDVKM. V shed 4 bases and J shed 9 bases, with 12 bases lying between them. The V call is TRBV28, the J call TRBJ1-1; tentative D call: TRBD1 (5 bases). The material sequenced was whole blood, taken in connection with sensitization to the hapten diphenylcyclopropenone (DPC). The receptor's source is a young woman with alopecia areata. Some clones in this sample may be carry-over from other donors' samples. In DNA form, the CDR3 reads TGTGCCAGCAGTTCAAGTGGGGCACAAGCTTTCTTT. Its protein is CASSSSGAQAFF.